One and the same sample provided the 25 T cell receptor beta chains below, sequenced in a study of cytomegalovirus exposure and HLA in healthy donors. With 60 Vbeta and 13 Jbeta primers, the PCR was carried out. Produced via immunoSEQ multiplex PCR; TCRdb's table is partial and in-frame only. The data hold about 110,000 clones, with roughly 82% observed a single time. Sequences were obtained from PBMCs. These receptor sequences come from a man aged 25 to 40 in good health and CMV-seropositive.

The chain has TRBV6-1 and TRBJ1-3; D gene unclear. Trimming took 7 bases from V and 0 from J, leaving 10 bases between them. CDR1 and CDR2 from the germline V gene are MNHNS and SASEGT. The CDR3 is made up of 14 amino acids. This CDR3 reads CASTIPGSGNTIYF. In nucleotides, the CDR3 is TGTGCCAGCACCATCCCAGGCTCTGGAAACACCATATATTTT.

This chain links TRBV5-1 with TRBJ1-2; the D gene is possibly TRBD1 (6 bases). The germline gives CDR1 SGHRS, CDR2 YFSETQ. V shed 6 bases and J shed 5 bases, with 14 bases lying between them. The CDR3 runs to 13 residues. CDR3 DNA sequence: TGCGCCAGCAACCCCGGGACACTTTATGGCTACACCTTC. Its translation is CASNPGTLYGYTF.

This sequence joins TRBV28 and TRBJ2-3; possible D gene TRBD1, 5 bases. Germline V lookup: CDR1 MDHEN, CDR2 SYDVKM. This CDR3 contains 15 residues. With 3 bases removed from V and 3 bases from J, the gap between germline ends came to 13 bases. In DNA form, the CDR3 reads TGTGCCAGCAGTTTTCAGGGTAGTGTTACAGATACGCAGTATTTT. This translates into CASSFQGSVTDTQYF.

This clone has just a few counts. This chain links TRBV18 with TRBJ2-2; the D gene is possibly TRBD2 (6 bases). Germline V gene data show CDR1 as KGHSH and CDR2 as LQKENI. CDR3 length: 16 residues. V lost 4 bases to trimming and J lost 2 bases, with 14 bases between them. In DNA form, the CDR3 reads TGTGCCAGCTCACGCGGGGAGAGACTAAACACCGGGGAGCTGTTTTTT. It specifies CASSRGERLNTGELFF. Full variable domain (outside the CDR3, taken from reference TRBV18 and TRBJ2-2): NAGVMQNPRHLVRRRGQEARLRCSPMKGHSHVYWYRQLPEEGLKFMVYLQKENIIDESGMPKERFSAEFPKEGPSILRIQQVVRGDSAAYFCASSRGERLNTGELFFGEGSRLTVL.

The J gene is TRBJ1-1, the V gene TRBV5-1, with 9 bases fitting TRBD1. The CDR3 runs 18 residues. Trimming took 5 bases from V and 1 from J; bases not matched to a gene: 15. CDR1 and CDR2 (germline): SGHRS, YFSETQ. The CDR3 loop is CASRRDAGQGRRNTEAFF. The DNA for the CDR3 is TGCGCCAGCAGGCGTGATGCAGGACAGGGGAGGCGGAACACTGAAGCTTTCTTT.

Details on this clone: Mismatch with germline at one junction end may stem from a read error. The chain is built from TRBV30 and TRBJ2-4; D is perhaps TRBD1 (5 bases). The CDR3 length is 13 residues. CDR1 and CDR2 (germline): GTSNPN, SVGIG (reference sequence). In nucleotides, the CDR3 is TGTGCCTGGGCTCCAGGGTTTGAAAACAGTCAGTACTTC. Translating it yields CAWAPGFENSQYF.

CDR3 residues: CASSESSTNEKLFF. The CDR3 coding sequence is TGCGCCAGCAGCGAGAGTTCAACTAATGAAAAACTGTTTTTT. The genes are TRBV5-1 and TRBJ1-4; D unresolved. Trimming took off 4 bases at V and 0 bases at J, with 7 bases between the two ends. The CDR3 has 14 residues. Germline V CDR1 and CDR2: SGHRS, YFSETQ.

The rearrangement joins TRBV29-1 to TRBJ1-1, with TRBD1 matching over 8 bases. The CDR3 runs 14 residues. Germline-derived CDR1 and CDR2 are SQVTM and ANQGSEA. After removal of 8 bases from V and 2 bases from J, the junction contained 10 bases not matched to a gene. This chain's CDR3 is CSTSGTGVNTEAFF. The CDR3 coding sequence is TGCAGCACCTCCGGGACAGGCGTCAACACTGAAGCTTTCTTT.

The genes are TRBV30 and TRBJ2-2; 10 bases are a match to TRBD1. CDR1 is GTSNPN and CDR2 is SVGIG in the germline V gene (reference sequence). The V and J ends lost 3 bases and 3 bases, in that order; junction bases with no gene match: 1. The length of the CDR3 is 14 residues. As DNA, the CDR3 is TGTGCCTGGAGGGGGACAGGGGACACCGGGGAGCTGTTTTTT. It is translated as CAWRGTGDTGELFF.

In nucleotides, the CDR3 is TGCGCCAGCAGTGAGCTACCCGGAGGGTCCTCTGGAAACACCATATATTTT. Protein sequence: CASSELPGGSSGNTIYF. This sequence joins TRBV10-1 and TRBJ1-3; unclear D gene. The germline V and J ends were trimmed by 2 bases and 0 bases, with 14 bases remaining between them. The CDR3 totals 17 residues. CDR1 is WNHNN and CDR2 is SYGVQD in the germline V gene (reference sequence).

The CDR3: CASSGGGASTDTQYF. As DNA, the CDR3 is TGTGCCAGCAGCGGAGGGGGGGCTAGCACAGATACGCAGTATTTT. The rearrangement uses TRBV9 and TRBJ2-3, with D tentatively TRBD2 (7 bases). Germline CDR1 reads SGDLS; CDR2 reads YYNGEE. The germline V and J ends were trimmed by 3 bases and 0 bases, with 11 bases remaining between them. The CDR3 is made up of 15 amino acids.

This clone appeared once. In DNA form, the CDR3 reads TGTGCCAGCAGCCCTGGGACAGCGTATGGCTACACCTTC. Protein: CASSPGTAYGYTF. The rearrangement links TRBV11-2 to TRBJ1-2; 7 bases are a match to TRBD1. V shed 5 bases and J 5 bases; nucleotides not matched to a gene: 5. CDR3 length: 13 residues. Germline CDR1 reads SGHAT; CDR2 reads FQNNGV.

The CDR3 spells CASRPVGDRATGELFF. The CDR3 bases are TGCGCCAGCAGACCGGTGGGGGACAGGGCGACCGGGGAGCTGTTTTTT. J is TRBJ2-2 and V is TRBV5-1; TRBD1 matches at 9 bases. Germline CDR1 SGHRS, CDR2 YFSETQ. Losses at the gene ends were 5 bases for V and 5 bases for J; bases not matched to a gene: 10. This CDR3 region has 16 residues.

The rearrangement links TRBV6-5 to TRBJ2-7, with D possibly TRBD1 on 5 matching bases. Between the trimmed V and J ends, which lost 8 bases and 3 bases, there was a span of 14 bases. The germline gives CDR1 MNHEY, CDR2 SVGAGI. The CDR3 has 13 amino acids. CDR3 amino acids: CASLGQGGYEQYF. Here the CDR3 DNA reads TGTGCCAGCCTAGGGCAGGGCGGCTACGAGCAGTACTTC.

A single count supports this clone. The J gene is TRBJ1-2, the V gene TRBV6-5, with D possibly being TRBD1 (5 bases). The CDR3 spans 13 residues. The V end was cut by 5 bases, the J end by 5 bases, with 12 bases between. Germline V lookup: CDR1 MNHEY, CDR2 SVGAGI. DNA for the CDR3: TGTGCCAGCAGTCGGTCGGGGGAATATGGCTACACCTTC. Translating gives CASSRSGEYGYTF.

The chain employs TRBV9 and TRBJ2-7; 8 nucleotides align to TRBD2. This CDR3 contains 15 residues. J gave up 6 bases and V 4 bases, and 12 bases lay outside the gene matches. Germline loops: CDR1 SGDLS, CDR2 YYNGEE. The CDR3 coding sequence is TGTGCCAGCAGCCCCCGTAGCGGGGCGATCTCCGAGCAGTACTTC. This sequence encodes CASSPRSGAISEQYF.

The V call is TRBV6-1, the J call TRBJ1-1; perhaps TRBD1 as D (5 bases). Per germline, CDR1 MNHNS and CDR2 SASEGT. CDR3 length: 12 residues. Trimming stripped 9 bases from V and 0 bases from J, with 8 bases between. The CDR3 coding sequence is TGTGCCAGTAGACAGATGAACACTGAAGCTTTCTTT. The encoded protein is CASRQMNTEAFF.

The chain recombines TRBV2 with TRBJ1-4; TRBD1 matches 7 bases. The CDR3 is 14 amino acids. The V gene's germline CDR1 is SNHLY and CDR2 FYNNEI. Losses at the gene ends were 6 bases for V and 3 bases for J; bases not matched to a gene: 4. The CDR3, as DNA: TGTGCCAGCAGAGGGGGCTTAGCTAATGAAAAACTGTTTTTT. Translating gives CASRGGLANEKLFF.

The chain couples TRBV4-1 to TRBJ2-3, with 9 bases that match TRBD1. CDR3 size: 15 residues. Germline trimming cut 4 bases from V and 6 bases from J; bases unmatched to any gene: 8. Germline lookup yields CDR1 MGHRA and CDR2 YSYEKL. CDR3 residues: CASSPGTGLFDTQYF. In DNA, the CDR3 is TGCGCCAGCAGCCCTGGGACAGGGCTCTTCGATACGCAGTATTTT.

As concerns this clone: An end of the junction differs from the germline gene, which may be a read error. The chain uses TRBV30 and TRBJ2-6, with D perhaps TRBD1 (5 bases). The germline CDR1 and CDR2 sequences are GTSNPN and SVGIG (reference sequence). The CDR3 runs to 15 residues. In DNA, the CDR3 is TGTGCCTGGAGTGCCCGGTCCATCAGGGCCAACGGCCTGACTTTC. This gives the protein CAWSARSIRANGLTF.

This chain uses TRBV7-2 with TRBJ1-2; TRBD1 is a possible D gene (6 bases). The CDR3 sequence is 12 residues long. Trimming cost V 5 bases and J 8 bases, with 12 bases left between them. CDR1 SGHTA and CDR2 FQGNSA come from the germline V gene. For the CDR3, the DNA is TGTGCCAGCAGCCTAAACAGGGACGGCTACACCTTC. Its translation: CASSLNRDGYTF.

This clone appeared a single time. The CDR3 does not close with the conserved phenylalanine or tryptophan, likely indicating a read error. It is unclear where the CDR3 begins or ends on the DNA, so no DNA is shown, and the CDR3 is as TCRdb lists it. Here the CDR3 reads CAISDPGLAS. V and J are TRBV10-3 and TRBJ1-2. The CDR3 spans 10 residues, counting both ends. Germline V gene data show CDR1 as ENHRY and CDR2 as SYGVKD.

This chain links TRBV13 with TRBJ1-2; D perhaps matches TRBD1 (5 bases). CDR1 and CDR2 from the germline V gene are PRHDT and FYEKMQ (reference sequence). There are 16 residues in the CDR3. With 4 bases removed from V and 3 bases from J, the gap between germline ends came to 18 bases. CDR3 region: CASSSTHLGADYGYTF. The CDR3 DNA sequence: TGTGCCAGCAGCTCAACCCACCTAGGGGCGGACTATGGCTACACCTTC. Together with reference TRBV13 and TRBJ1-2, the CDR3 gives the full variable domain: AAGVIQSPRHLIKEKRETATLKCYPIPRHDTVYWYQQGPGQDPQFLISFYEKMQSDKGSIPDRFSAQQFSDYHSELNMSSLELGDSALYFCASSSTHLGADYGYTFGSGTRLTVV.

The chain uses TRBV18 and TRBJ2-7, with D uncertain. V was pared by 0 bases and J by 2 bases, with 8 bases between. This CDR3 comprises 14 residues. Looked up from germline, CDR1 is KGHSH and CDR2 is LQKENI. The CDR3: CASSPPSNPYEQYF. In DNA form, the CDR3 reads TGTGCCAGCTCACCACCGTCCAATCCCTACGAGCAGTACTTC.

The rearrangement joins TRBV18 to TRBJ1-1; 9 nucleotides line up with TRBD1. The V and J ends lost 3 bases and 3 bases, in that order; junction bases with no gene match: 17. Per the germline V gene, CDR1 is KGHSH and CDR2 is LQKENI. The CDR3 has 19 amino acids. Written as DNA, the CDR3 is TGTGCCAGCTCACCGCGAGGTATGGGACAGGGAGCGAAAGACACTGAAGCTTTCTTT. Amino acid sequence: CASSPRGMGQGAKDTEAFF.